The 25 T cell receptor beta chains listed next were all sequenced from one sample in a study of CD8 T cells in ankylosing spondylitis. A single record per CDR3 protein comes from TCRdb applying MiXCR to the 5' RACE reads. This sample has about 250,000 distinct CDR3 sequences; roughly 8.2% occur once, and the top ten carry about 5%. The sequencing input was blood, either unsorted or a sorted T cell fraction (not recorded which). These receptors were taken from a female donor with ankylosing spondylitis or in good health (not recorded which).

This clonotype was counted ten times or more. The V gene is TRBV5-1, the J gene TRBJ1-5; D unclear. The CDR3 has 13 amino acids. The germline gives CDR1 SGHRS, CDR2 YFSETQ. V gave up 4 bases and J gave up 3 bases, with 8 bases separating them. CDR3 sequence reads: CASSVNHNQPQHF. The CDR3 DNA follows: TGCGCCAGCAGCGTGAATCACAATCAGCCCCAGCATTTT. Based on the CDR3 plus reference TRBV5-1 and TRBJ1-5, the full variable domain is KAGVTQTPRYLIKTRGQQVTLSCSPISGHRSVSWYQQTPGQGLQFLFEYFSETQRNKGNFPGRFSGRQFSNSRSEMNVSTLELGDSALYLCASSVNHNQPQHFGDGTRLSIL.

This clonotype was seen repeatedly, ten times or more. DNA for the CDR3: TGCGCCAGCAGCAACCGGGACAGGGGGGAGACCCAGTACTTC. Translation gives CASSNRDRGETQYF. This chain joins TRBV5-1 and TRBJ2-5, with TRBD1 matching over 11 bases. J gave up 5 bases and V 4 bases, and 4 bases lay outside the gene matches. The CDR3 is 14 amino acids. In germline, CDR1 is SGHRS, CDR2 YFSETQ.

This clonotype came up many times. This chain uses TRBV29-1 with TRBJ2-1, with a tentative D call TRBD2 (6 bases). Trimming left V 2 bases short and J 9 bases short, with 14 bases between. Per the germline V gene, CDR1 is SQVTM and CDR2 is ANQGSEA. The CDR3 consists of 13 residues. CDR3 in DNA: TGCAGCGTTGAAAGGATGGGGGGAAGTGAGCAGTTCTTC. Its translation: CSVERMGGSEQFF.

CDR3 region: CASSPGRGGVRNEQYF. In nucleotides, the CDR3 is TGTGCCAGCAGCCCCGGCCGTGGAGGGGTTCGGAACGAGCAGTACTTC. The rearrangement joins TRBV7-9 to TRBJ2-7; tentatively, D is TRBD2 (6 bases). The CDR3 sequence is 16 residues long. Germline V gene lookup returns CDR1 SEHNR and CDR2 FQNEAQ (reference sequence). V was shortened by 5 bases and J by 5 bases, with 22 bases between the two germline ends.

This clonotype has more than one count but fewer than ten. CDR3: CASLRAKTEVNQPQHF. The CDR3 DNA is TGTGCCTCCCTAAGGGCCAAGACAGAAGTCAATCAGCCCCAGCATTTT. The chain is built from TRBV2 and TRBJ1-5; D might be TRBD1 (5 bases). Germline V gene data show CDR1 as SNHLY and CDR2 as FYNNEI. V lost 11 bases and J 3 bases, leaving 23 bases between the germline ends. CDR3 length: 16 residues.

The gene calls are TRBV11-3 and TRBJ2-1; perhaps D is TRBD1 or TRBD2 (5 bases each). Germline values: CDR1 SGHNT, CDR2 YENEEA. The V and J ends lost 5 bases and 3 bases respectively, with 11 bases between them. The CDR3 sequence is 14 residues long. The CDR3 protein is CASSQGVVYNEQFF. The CDR3 region has the DNA TGTGCCAGCAGCCAGGGAGTGGTCTACAATGAGCAGTTCTTC.

Concerning this clonotype: A read error is possible here, since a much larger clone lies one base away. This sequence joins TRBV2 and TRBJ2-1, with D possibly TRBD2 on 6 matching bases. Germline V gene data show CDR1 as SNHLY and CDR2 as FYNNEI. The CDR3 is 12 residues long. V lost 3 bases and J lost 12, with 12 bases in between. Here the CDR3 DNA reads TGTGCCAGCAGTGAGGAGGGTGCAAGGCAGTTCTTC. Protein sequence: CASSEEGARQFF. The full variable domain, with the rest looked up from reference TRBV2 and TRBJ2-1, is EPEVTQTPSHQVTQMGQEVILRCVPISNHLYFYWYRQILGQKVEFLVSFYNNEISEKSEIFDDQFSVERPDGSNFTLKIRSTKLEDSAMYFCASSEEGARQFFGPGTRLTVL.

This clonotype has just a few counts. The chain couples TRBV7-6 to TRBJ2-2; 16 nucleotides agree with TRBD2. Germline V gene lookup returns CDR1 SGHVS and CDR2 FNYEAQ. V was clipped by 4 bases and J by 6 bases; unmatched bases: 2. CDR3 length equals 16 residues. The CDR3 DNA follows: TGTGCCAGCAGCTACGGGACTAGCGGGAGGGCCGGGGAGCTGTTTTTT. It encodes CASSYGTSGRAGELFF.

This clonotype was seen many times. The chain links TRBV7-9 to TRBJ2-7; the D is unclear. The CDR3 spans 12 residues. V lost 0 bases and J 5 bases, leaving 5 bases between the germline ends. CDR1 SEHNR and CDR2 FQNEAQ come from the germline V gene (reference sequence). The CDR3 protein is CASSLATNEQYF. The CDR3, as DNA: TGTGCCAGCAGCTTAGCCACCAACGAGCAGTACTTC.

V is TRBV9 and J is TRBJ2-1, with 9 bases aligning to TRBD2. The CDR3 spans 15 residues. J lost 5 bases, V lost 0 bases, and 3 bases had no gene match. Germline CDR1 SGDLS, CDR2 YYNGEE. CDR3 protein: CASSVGLAEDNEQFF. For the CDR3, the DNA is TGTGCCAGCAGCGTAGGACTAGCGGAGGACAATGAGCAGTTCTTC.

This clonotype was found many times. The CDR3 DNA sequence: TGTGCCAGCAGCCCCCCATCGGGGCCCCTCCACTTT. Residues: CASSPPSGPLHF. This chain joins TRBV6-5 and TRBJ1-6; no clear D gene. V lost 6 bases and J lost 13, with 13 bases in between. This CDR3 has 12 residues. Germline V CDR1 and CDR2: MNHEY, SVGAGI.

This clonotype was detected only a few times. The CDR3 region is CASSPIARGPYQETQYF. CDR3 DNA: TGTGCCAGCTCACCAATTGCCCGGGGACCTTATCAAGAGACCCAGTACTTC. The chain joins TRBV18 to TRBJ2-5, with D tentatively TRBD1 or TRBD2 (5 bases each). This CDR3 has 17 residues. Trimming took off 2 bases at V and 2 bases at J, with 18 bases between the two ends. The germline V gene has CDR1 KGHSH and CDR2 LQKENI. The entire variable domain, with the rest obtained from reference TRBV18 and TRBJ2-5, is as follows: NAGVMQNPRHLVRRRGQEARLRCSPMKGHSHVYWYRQLPEEGLKFMVYLQKENIIDESGMPKERFSAEFPKEGPSILRIQQVVRGDSAAYFCASSPIARGPYQETQYFGPGTRLLVL.

This clonotype was found many times. V is TRBV5-1 and J is TRBJ1-1, with D tentatively TRBD1 (6 bases). Trimming took 2 bases from V and 1 from J, leaving 12 bases between them. The germline V gene encodes CDR1 SGHRS and CDR2 YFSETQ. The CDR3 has 15 residues. The CDR3 DNA is TGCGCCAGCAGCTTAAGTGGGGGCCGGAACACTGAAGCTTTCTTT. This sequence encodes CASSLSGGRNTEAFF.

The chain employs TRBV7-2 and TRBJ2-1, with a tentative D call TRBD2 (6 bases). With 1 base removed from V and 3 bases from J, the gap between germline ends came to 13 bases. Germline V CDR1 and CDR2: SGHTA, FQGNSA. The CDR3 is 16 amino acids. CDR3 bases: TGTGCCAGCAGCTTAGAGGGGACTTACCTCTACAATGAGCAGTTCTTC. It codes for CASSLEGTYLYNEQFF.

This clonotype has a single count. Sequence at one end of the junction differs from germline and may be a read error. The chain uses TRBV4-3 and TRBJ1-2, with 7 bases that match TRBD1. Germline values: CDR1 LGHNA, CDR2 YSLEER. The CDR3 loop spans 17 amino acids. CDR3 in amino acids: CANSHRVPGQRHYGYTF. The CDR3 DNA reads TGCGCCAACAGCCACCGGGTCCCGGGACAGCGCCATTATGGCTACACCTTC.

About this clonotype itself: It may be a read error: a sequence one base away is much more abundant. The chain has TRBV7-2 and TRBJ2-5; 10 nucleotides line up with TRBD2. Germline V gene data show CDR1 as SGHTA and CDR2 as FQGNSA. The CDR3 consists of 15 residues. In DNA form, the CDR3 reads TGTGCCAACAGCTTGCCAGGGACTAGCGAGGAGACCCAGTACTTC. Amino acid sequence: CANSLPGTSEETQYF.

The chain employs TRBV7-2 and TRBJ2-5, with TRBD1 identical over 7 bases. V shed 5 bases, J shed 2 bases, and the junction held 5 bases outside the gene matches. Germline V gene lookup returns CDR1 SGHTA and CDR2 FQGNSA. The CDR3 has 14 residues. The chain's CDR3 is CASSPGQRQETQYF. The CDR3 DNA sequence: TGTGCCAGCAGCCCGGGACAGCGGCAAGAGACCCAGTACTTC.

This clonotype has at least ten counts. The J gene is TRBJ2-1, the V gene TRBV5-1; no clear D. With 4 bases removed from V and 3 bases from J, the gap between germline ends came to 14 bases. The CDR3 consists of 15 residues. Germline-derived CDR1 and CDR2 are SGHRS and YFSETQ. CDR3 coding DNA: TGCGCCAGCAGCCCGGAGACAAGTTTCTACAATGAGCAGTTCTTC. Translated: CASSPETSFYNEQFF.

This clonotype was counted ten times or more. The chain couples TRBV7-2 to TRBJ1-2, with D uncertain. Looked up from germline, CDR1 is SGHTA and CDR2 is FQGNSA. Trimming stripped 5 bases from V and 7 bases from J, with 17 bases between. This CDR3 spans 14 amino acids. The CDR3 here is CASSLQVAPSGYTF. CDR3 nucleotides: TGTGCCAGCAGCCTTCAGGTGGCCCCCTCTGGCTACACCTTC.

This clonotype was detected once. Germline is not matched at one junction end, which may reflect a read error. The V call is TRBV10-1, the J call TRBJ2-7; D is perhaps TRBD1 (6 bases). The CDR3 loop spans 15 amino acids. From germline, CDR1 is WNHNN and CDR2 SYGVQD (reference sequence). CDR3 amino acids: CTSSSTRTEVYEQYF. DNA of the CDR3: TGCACCAGCAGTTCTACCCGGACAGAGGTCTACGAGCAGTACTTC.

The chain is built from TRBV29-1 and TRBJ2-1; no clear D. The CDR3 sequence is 13 residues long. Trimming removed 3 bases at V and 3 bases at J, with 9 bases between. The germline V gene encodes CDR1 SQVTM and CDR2 ANQGSEA. CDR3 DNA: TGCAGCGTTGATGGCGGAGACTACAATGAGCAGTTCTTC. It specifies CSVDGGDYNEQFF.

This clonotype was seen a single time. A read error may explain this, as a much larger clone is one base away. This chain connects TRBV12-3 or TRBV12-4 to TRBJ2-5, with a possible D match to TRBD2 (5 bases). The V and J ends lost 6 bases and 5 bases respectively, with 13 bases between them. The CDR3 contains 13 residues. The CDR3 is CASRPVGAETQYF. CDR3 nucleotide sequence: TGTGCCAGCAGGCCAGTGGGAGCGGAGACCCAGTACTTC.

Many counts were recorded for this clonotype. This chain links TRBV20-1 with TRBJ2-7; 8 positions match TRBD1. Germline CDR1 reads DFQATT; CDR2 reads SNEGSKA (reference sequence). J was trimmed by 1 base and V by 6 bases; bases with no gene match: 5. The length of the CDR3 is 13 residues. The CDR3 reads CSATTGESYEQYF. CDR3 nucleotide sequence: TGCAGTGCGACGACAGGGGAATCCTACGAGCAGTACTTC.

This clonotype was counted between two and nine times. The J gene is TRBJ2-2, the V gene TRBV20-1; D uncertain. Germline lookup yields CDR1 DFQATT and CDR2 SNEGSKA (reference sequence). The CDR3 runs 12 residues. The ends were cut back, 6 bases at V and 0 bases at J, with 5 bases in the middle. The CDR3 here is CSARPNTGELFF. In DNA, the CDR3 is TGCAGTGCCCGACCGAACACCGGGGAGCTGTTTTTT.

This clonotype showed up many times. The V call is TRBV6-5, the J call TRBJ2-7; possible D gene TRBD1, 5 bases. This CDR3 region has 12 residues. Germline V lookup: CDR1 MNHEY, CDR2 SVGAGI. Trimming shortened V by 10 bases and J by 4 bases, and 14 bases separated the two germline ends. The CDR3 region is CATSQVGYEQYF. In DNA, the CDR3 is TGTGCCACCTCACAGGTCGGGTACGAGCAGTACTTC.